Listed here is a single T cell receptor beta chain. Its antigen is currently not known. No much larger clone is present one base from it, and per-base qualities are unavailable. This specimen belongs to a study of blood T cell repertoires in COVID-19 (dated by TCRdb to 2020 to 2022). For the study in its entirety: Samples from collaborators originated in the United States, Italy and Spain and spanned both the acute and convalescent phases of COVID-19. The material from the prospective study consisted of cDNA or gDNA derived from T cells, B-cell-depleted T cells, or PBMCs. Subjects who had been exposed to COVID-19, were actively infected with it, or had recovered from it provided the deeply sampled blood TCRbeta repertoires that made up the dataset. The repertoires were made available in a free public database intended to serve as a resource for research on the immune response to SARS-CoV-2. The samples were drawn from two sources: the first 160 participants of the ongoing ImmuneRACE study, and 1,254 subjects contributed by 6 global collaborators. A de-identified subject ID, COVID-19 status, age in years and sex were almost always included in the sample metadata. Where HLA class I and class II types were available, the types were taken from metadata supplied by the sample provider, not from assay-based typing.

At the junction V is shortened by 5 bases and J by 4 bases; bases outside the gene matches: 6. The CDR3 holds 15 amino acids from the cysteine to the phenylalanine. The retained sequence is limited to the CDR3, 45 bases, with the frame set at the first base. CDR1 and CDR2, per the germline V gene (reference sequence), are SEHNR and FQNEAQ. Findings and caveats that apply to the study as a whole: The amount of clinical and demographic metadata varied by source and participant and was provided uncurated.

In Seattle, one collaborating source enrolled patients while the infection was active and tracked those patients longitudinally over the course of disease. Whole blood was collected in K2EDTA tubes by collaborating institutions according to the institutions' own protocols. Collaborator samples were shipped for TCRbeta analysis as frozen whole blood, isolated PBMCs, or DNA extracted from either sample type. TCRbeta CDR3 regions were amplified from genomic DNA by means of the immunoSEQ Assay, a bias-controlled multiplex PCR. The authors' analysis ran thus. The number of nucleated cells in each sample was estimated from the amplification of reference gene primers within the assay. Sequence reads were collapsed and filtered to measure the absolute abundance of every unique TCRbeta CDR3 rearrangement. For each sample, productive Simpson clonality was calculated by taking the square root of Simpson's diversity index across productive rearrangements. TCRdb took this table from immuneACCESS and kept in-frame rearrangements with V and J called. Such tables lack part of the clones; where checked against another copy, unresolved V genes explain under half of the gap, and the rest is unexplained. V and J calls and clone size come straight from that table; D and trimming were deduced from the DNA. The sample table lists nearly 350,000 clones, 88% of them with a count of one. The leading ten clones occupy 7% to 8% of the sample.

The specimen was peripheral blood. This chain is built from TRBV7-9 and TRBJ1-1; 11 junctional bases match TRBD1. The receptor was derived from a woman aged 70-85 years with COVID-19, enrolled during active disease. The nucleotide sequence is TGTGCCAGCAGCCTTGGACAGGGGGCGATCACTGAAGCTTTCTTT. Translated, this gives CASSLGQGAITEAFF.